These T cell receptor beta chains were read from a single sample in a study of shared clonotypes between healthy human individuals. Measured with immunoSEQ multiplex PCR; TCRdb has only the in-frame clones, and not every one. Of over 700,000 clones listed, 72% are singletons. Sequenced sample: memory CD4+ T cells sorted from blood. These receptors all come from a woman in her thirties in good health. The CDR3 runs from the conserved cysteine through the conserved F or W. The D gene is left open where the match is weak. Clone size appears in some rows only: once, few, many, or a class for an expanded clone.

d_gene,abundance,v_gene,j_gene,CDR3nt,CDR3aa
.,few,TRBV5-1,TRBJ2-1,TGCGCCAGCAGCTTCAACCCGGGGGGCCATGAGCAGTTCTTC,CASSFNPGGHEQFF
TRBD1,few,TRBV6-1,TRBJ1-2,TGTGCCAGCAGTCCAGGACAGGGGAACTATGGCTACACCTTC,CASSPGQGNYGYTF
TRBD1,once,TRBV5-1,TRBJ2-1,TGCGCCAGCAGCTTGCTTTCGGGACAGCCTTACAATGAGCAGTTCTTC,CASSLLSGQPYNEQFF
.,.,TRBV6-1,TRBJ2-7,TGTGCCAGCAGTGAAACTGCCGGGAACTCCTACGAGCAGTACTTC,CASSETAGNSYEQYF
TRBD2,.,TRBV5-1,TRBJ2-1,TGCGCCAGCAGCTTGGAGTTAGCGGGAGGTTACAATGAGCAGTTCTTC,CASSLELAGGYNEQFF
.,.,TRBV11-2,TRBJ1-2,TGTGCCAGCAGCCCCTCGCGGACAGTAAGAAATGGCTACACCTTC,CASSPSRTVRNGYTF
.,.,TRBV28,TRBJ1-2,TGTGCCAGCAGTTTAGCCGGGACCGAACTATTGGGCTACACCTTC,CASSLAGTELLGYTF
.,.,TRBV4-1,TRBJ1-4,TGCGCCAGCAGCCGCACCCGGGACATCGTTGAAAAACTGTTTTTT,CASSRTRDIVEKLFF
.,once,TRBV11-2,TRBJ2-5,TGTGCCAGCAGCCCCGGGACAAAAAAAGAGACCCAGTACTTC,CASSPGTKKETQYF
.,once,TRBV7-3,TRBJ2-3,TGTGCCAGCAGCTTAACGCCCACAGATACGCAGTATTTT,CASSLTPTDTQYF
.,few,TRBV10-1,TRBJ1-1,TGCGCCAGCAGTGAATACCGGGACTCTGAAGCTTTCTTT,CASSEYRDSEAFF
TRBD2,.,TRBV7-3,TRBJ2-7,TGTGCCAGCAGCTTTTTGAAGAGCCTAGCGGGGTCCTACGAGCAGTACTTC,CASSFLKSLAGSYEQYF
TRBD2,few,TRBV6-1,TRBJ2-3,TGTGCCAGCAGTGCCCCCGGGACTAGCGGCTTTAATACGCAGTATTTT,CASSAPGTSGFNTQYF
TRBD1,.,TRBV7-8,TRBJ1-2,TGTGCCAGCAGCCTCGGACAGGGAACGTATGGCTACACCTTC,CASSLGQGTYGYTF
.,.,TRBV18,TRBJ1-3,TGTGCCAGCTCACCACCAGGGGTTAACTCTGGAAACACCATATATTTT,CASSPPGVNSGNTIYF
.,many,TRBV28,TRBJ2-7,TGTGCCAGCAGTTTAAGGGGCGCAAAGGGGGACTACGAGCAGTACTTC,CASSLRGAKGDYEQYF
.,.,TRBV6-1,TRBJ1-4,TGTGCCAGCACCGGGCAGTTCGACGAAAAACTGTTTTTT,CASTGQFDEKLFF
.,few,TRBV2,TRBJ1-1,TGTGCCCGATGGAAAGGGGGGGTAGCTTTCTTT,CARWKGGVAFF
.,.,TRBV10-3,TRBJ1-3,TGTGCCATCACCGCGAGGGGAGGCGAGCATGGAAACACCATATATTTT,CAITARGGEHGNTIYF
.,.,TRBV28,TRBJ1-1,TGTGCCAGCGCTCCGGGGTTGAACACTGAAGCTTTCTTT,CASAPGLNTEAFF
.,.,TRBV27,TRBJ2-1,TGTGCCAGCAGCCACGACTACACCGGGTACAATGAGCAGTTCTTC,CASSHDYTGYNEQFF
TRBD2,few,TRBV18,TRBJ2-7,TGTGCCAGCTCACCACAACTAGCGGGAGGTCACTACGAGCAGTACTTC,CASSPQLAGGHYEQYF
TRBD2,.,TRBV25-1,TRBJ2-1,TGTGCCAGCGGCACTAGCGTCCCGAATGAGCAGTTCTTC,CASGTSVPNEQFF
.,.,TRBV28,TRBJ2-2,TGTGCCAGCAGTTTGAGGGGCATGAACACCGGGGAGCTGTTTTTT,CASSLRGMNTGELFF
.,.,TRBV10-3,TRBJ2-4,TGTGCCATCTCAAGGACGGACAGTAAAAACATTCAGTACTTC,CAISRTDSKNIQYF